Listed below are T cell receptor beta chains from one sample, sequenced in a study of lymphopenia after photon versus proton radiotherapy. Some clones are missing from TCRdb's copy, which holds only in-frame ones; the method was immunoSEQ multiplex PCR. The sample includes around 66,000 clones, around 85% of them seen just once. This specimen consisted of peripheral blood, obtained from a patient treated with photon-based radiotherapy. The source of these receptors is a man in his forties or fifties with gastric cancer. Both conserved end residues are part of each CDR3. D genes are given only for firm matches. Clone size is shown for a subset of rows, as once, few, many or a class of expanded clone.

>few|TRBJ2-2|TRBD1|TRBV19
TGTGCCAGTAGTGGGGGACAGGGCAGCACCGGGGAGCTGTTTTTT
CASSGGQGSTGELFF
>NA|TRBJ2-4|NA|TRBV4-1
TGCGCCAGCAGCCAAGATCGGGTAGCCAAAAACATTCAGTACTTC
CASSQDRVAKNIQYF
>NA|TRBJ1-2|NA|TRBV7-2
TGTGCCAGCAGCCCCCTTCTGGATGTGGGAAACTATGGCTACACCTTC
CASSPLLDVGNYGYTF
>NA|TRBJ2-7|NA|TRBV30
TGTGCCTGGGGGACTGCAAGGCACGAGCAGTACTTC
CAWGTARHEQYF
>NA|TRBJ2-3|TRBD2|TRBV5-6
TGTGCCAGCAGCTTGTCTGAGCGGGGGGGGACAGATACGCAGTATTTT
CASSLSERGGTDTQYF
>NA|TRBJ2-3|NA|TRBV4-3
TGCGCCAGCAGAGAGGGGTTTGGCACAGATACGCAGTATTTT
CASREGFGTDTQYF
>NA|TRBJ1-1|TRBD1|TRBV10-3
TGTGCCATCAGTGAGTCGACAGGGGGCTTGGAGGCTGAAGCTTTCTTT
CAISESTGGLEAEAFF
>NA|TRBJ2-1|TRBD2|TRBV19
TGTGCCAGCGGCTTCGGGACTAGCGGGGGGGCGTGGGATGAGCAGTTCTTC
CASGFGTSGGAWDEQFF
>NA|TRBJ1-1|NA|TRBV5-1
TGCGCCAGCAGCTTGGGAAAAAACACTGAAGCTTTCTTT
CASSLGKNTEAFF
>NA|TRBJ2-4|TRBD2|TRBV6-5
TGTGCCAGCACCCCCGGGGGGGCCAAAAACATTCAGTACTTC
CASTPGGAKNIQYF
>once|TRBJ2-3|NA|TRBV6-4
TGTGCCAGCAGTGACTCGGCACCCCCTAGCACAGATACGCAGTATTTT
CASSDSAPPSTDTQYF
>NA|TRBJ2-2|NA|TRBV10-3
TGTGCCATCAGTCCCAGGGCGAACACCGGGGAGCTGTTTTTT
CAISPRANTGELFF
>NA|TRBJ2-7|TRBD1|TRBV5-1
TGCGCCAGCAGCTTGTTGGAGATGGACAGGGGAAAGGACGAGCAGTACTTC
CASSLLEMDRGKDEQYF
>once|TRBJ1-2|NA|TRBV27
TGTGCCAGCAGTTTATCGGCGTCAGGTTCCTATGGCTACACCTTC
CASSLSASGSYGYTF
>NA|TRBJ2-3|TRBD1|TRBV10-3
TGTGCCATCAGTGCAACTGACAGGGGGCCTTTTTTGGATACGCAGTATTTT
CAISATDRGPFLDTQYF
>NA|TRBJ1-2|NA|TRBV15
TGTGCCACCAGCAGAGATCTGGGCCTCGGGGGCTACACCTTC
CATSRDLGLGGYTF
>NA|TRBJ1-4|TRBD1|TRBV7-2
TGTGCCAGCAGCCGGTGGACAGGAGGACACGAAAAACTGTTTTTT
CASSRWTGGHEKLFF
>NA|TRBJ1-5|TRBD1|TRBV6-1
TGTGCCAGCAGATGGGACAGAAATCAGCCCCAGCATTTT
CASRWDRNQPQHF
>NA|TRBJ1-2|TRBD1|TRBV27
TGTGCCAGCAGTTTATCGCGAGGGGGCGGTTATGGCTACACCTTC
CASSLSRGGGYGYTF
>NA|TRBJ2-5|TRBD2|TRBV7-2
TGTGCCAGCAGCGCGCGAGCTAGCGGGGGCAGGGAGACCCAGTACTTC
CASSARASGGRETQYF
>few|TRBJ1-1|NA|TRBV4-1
TGCGCCAGCAGCCAAGAACTGGGACCTTTGAACACTGAAGCTTTCTTT
CASSQELGPLNTEAFF
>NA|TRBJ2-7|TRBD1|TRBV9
TGTGCCAGCAGCGTAGACGGTCGGGACAGGGGAGGCTACGAGCAGTACTTC
CASSVDGRDRGGYEQYF
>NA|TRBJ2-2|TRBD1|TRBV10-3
TGTGCCATCAGGCAGGGGGCGGGCACCGGGGAGCTGTTTTTT
CAIRQGAGTGELFF
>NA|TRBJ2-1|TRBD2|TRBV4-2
TGTGCCAGCAGCCAAGAACTGGCTAGCGGGGGGCTTAAGAGCTCCTACAATGAGCAGTTCTTC
CASSQELASGGLKSSYNEQFF
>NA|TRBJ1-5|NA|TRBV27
TGTGCCAGCAGTTTATACCGGGATCAGCCCCAGCATTTT
CASSLYRDQPQHF
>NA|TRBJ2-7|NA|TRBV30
TGTGCCTGGGAAAGAGGGGGGGCCTACGAGCAGTACTTC
CAWERGGAYEQYF
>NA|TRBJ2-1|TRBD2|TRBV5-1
TGCGCCAGCATCGGCGGGGGGCTAAATGAGCAGTTCTTC
CASIGGGLNEQFF
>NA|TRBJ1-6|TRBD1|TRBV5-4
TGTGCCAGCAGCGTGGTAACAGGGGAAATTTCACCCCTCCACTTT
CASSVVTGEISPLHF
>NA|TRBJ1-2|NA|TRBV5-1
TGCGCCAGCAGCTTGGCCCGGGTCTCGGGTGATGGCTACACCTTC
CASSLARVSGDGYTF
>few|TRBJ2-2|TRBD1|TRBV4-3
TGCGCCAGCAGCCAGGACAGGGGTTTCCGATCCGGGGAGCTGTTTTTT
CASSQDRGFRSGELFF
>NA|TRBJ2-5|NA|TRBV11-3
TGTGCCAGCAGCCCGGACGGCCAGAGTAAGACCCAGTACTTC
CASSPDGQSKTQYF
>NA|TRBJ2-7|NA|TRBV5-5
TGTGCCAGCAGCTCCGGACTGTTACTATACGAGCAGTACTTC
CASSSGLLLYEQYF
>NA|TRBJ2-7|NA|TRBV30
TGTGCCTGGTCGCCAACCCGTTACGAGCAGTACTTC
CAWSPTRYEQYF
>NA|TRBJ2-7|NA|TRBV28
TGTGCCAGCAGCCCAGGACAGACTCCTACGAAGCAGTACTTC
CASSPGQTPTKQYF
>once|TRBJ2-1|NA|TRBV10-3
TGTGCCATCGGGTCTCAAAAGGGTTACAATGAGCAGTTCTTC
CAIGSQKGYNEQFF
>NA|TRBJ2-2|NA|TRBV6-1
TGTGCCAGCCGAGAAATCGATAGCGCCGGGGAGCTGTTTTTT
CASREIDSAGELFF
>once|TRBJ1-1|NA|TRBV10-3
TGTGCCATCAGTGAGTCGAAGGGCAGGTCCATGAACACTGAAGCTTTCTTT
CAISESKGRSMNTEAFF
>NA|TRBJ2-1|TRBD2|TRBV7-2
TGTGCCAGCAGCCTAGGACTAGCGGGGGGGCGTGAGCAGTTCTTC
CASSLGLAGGREQFF
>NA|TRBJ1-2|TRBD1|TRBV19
TGTGCCAGTAGGGACAGGGGTCATGGCTACACCTTC
CASRDRGHGYTF
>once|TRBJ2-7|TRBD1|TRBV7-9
TGTGCCAGCAGCTCGGGACAGAGGGAGCAGTACTTC
CASSSGQREQYF
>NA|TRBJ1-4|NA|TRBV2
TGTGCCAGCAGTGATAATGAAAAACTGTTTTTT
CASSDNEKLFF
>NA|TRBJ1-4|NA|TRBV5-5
TGTGCCAGCAGCTTGGTCGGGGAGGAAGAAAAACTGTTTTTT
CASSLVGEEEKLFF
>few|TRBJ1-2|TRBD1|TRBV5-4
TGTGCCAGCAGCTTGGAGCAGGGGGCGAACTATGGCTACACCTTC
CASSLEQGANYGYTF
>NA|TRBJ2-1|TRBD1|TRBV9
TGTGCCAGCAGGCCTGACAGGGGGGACAATGAGCAGTTCTTC
CASRPDRGDNEQFF
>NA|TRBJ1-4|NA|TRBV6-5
TGTGCCAGCAGTTACCGCCGGGGGGATGAAAAACTGTTTTTT
CASSYRRGDEKLFF
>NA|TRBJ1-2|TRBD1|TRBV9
TGTGCCAGCAGCCCACGACAGGGCTTGGGCTATGGCTACACCTTC
CASSPRQGLGYGYTF
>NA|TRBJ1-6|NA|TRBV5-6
TGTGCCAGCAGCACCAGGACCGCCCGAGGCTCCTATAATTCACCCCTCCACTTT
CASSTRTARGSYNSPLHF